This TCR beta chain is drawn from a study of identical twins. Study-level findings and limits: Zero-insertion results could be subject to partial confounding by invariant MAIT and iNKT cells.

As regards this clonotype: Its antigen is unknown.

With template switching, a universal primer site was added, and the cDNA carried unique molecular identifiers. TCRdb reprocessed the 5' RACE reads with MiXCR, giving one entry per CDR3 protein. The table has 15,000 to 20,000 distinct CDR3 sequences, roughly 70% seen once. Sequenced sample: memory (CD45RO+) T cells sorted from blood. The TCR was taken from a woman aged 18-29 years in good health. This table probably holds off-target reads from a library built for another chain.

The CDR3 sequence is CASSQRQPQHF. The CDR3 DNA sequence: TGTGCCAGCTCACAGCGTCAGCCCCAGCATTTT. The chain has TRBV18 and TRBJ1-5; D is unresolved. The germline V gene encodes CDR1 KGHSH and CDR2 LQKENI. The CDR3 loop spans 11 amino acids. Trimming shortened V by 4 bases and J by 6 bases, and 4 bases separated the two germline ends.